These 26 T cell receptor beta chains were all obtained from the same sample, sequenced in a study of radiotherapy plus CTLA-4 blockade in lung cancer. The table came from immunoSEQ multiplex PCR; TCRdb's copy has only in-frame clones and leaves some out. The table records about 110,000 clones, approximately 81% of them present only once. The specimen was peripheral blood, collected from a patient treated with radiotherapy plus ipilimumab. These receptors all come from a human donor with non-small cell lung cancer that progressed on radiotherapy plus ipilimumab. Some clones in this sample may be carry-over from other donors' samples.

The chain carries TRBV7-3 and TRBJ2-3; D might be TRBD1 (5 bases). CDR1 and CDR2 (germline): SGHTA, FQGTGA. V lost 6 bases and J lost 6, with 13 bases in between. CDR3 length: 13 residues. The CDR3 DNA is TGTGCCAGCAGTCGCGGACATTCGGATACGCAGTATTTT. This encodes CASSRGHSDTQYF.

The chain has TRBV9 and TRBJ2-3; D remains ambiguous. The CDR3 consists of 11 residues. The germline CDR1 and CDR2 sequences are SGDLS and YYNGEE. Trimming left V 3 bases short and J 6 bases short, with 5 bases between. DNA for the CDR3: TGTGCCAGCAGCGGACGGGATACGCAGTATTTT. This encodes CASSGRDTQYF.

Here the CDR3 DNA reads TGTGCCAGCAGCTTGGGGCCCCCCGGGGAGCTGTTTTTT. Protein: CASSLGPPGELFF. The chain is built from TRBV7-6 and TRBJ2-2, with a weak D call TRBD1 (5 bases). The V and J ends lost 3 bases and 6 bases respectively, with 8 bases between them. This CDR3 has 13 amino acids. CDR1 and CDR2 (germline): SGHVS, FNYEAQ. Using reference TRBV7-6 and TRBJ2-2 for the parts outside the CDR3, the full variable domain is GAGVSQSPRYKVTKRGQDVALRCDPISGHVSLYWYRQALGQGPEFLTYFNYEAQQDKSGLPNDRFSAERPEGSISTLTIQRTEQRDSAMYRCASSLGPPGELFFGEGSRLTVL.

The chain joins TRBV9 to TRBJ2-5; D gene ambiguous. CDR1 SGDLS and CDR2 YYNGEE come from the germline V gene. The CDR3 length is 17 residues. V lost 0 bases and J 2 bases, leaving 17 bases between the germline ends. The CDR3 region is CASSVDSALPYQETQYF. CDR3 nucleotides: TGTGCCAGCAGCGTAGACTCAGCCCTCCCCTATCAAGAGACCCAGTACTTC. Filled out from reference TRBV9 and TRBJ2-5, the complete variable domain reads DSGVTQTPKHLITATGQRVTLRCSPRSGDLSVYWYQQSLDQGLQFLIQYYNGEERAKGNILERFSAQQFPDLHSELNLSSLELGDSALYFCASSVDSALPYQETQYFGPGTRLLVL.

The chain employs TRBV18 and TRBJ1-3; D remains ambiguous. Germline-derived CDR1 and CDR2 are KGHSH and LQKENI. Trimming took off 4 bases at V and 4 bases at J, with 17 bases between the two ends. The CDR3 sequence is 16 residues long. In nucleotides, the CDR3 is TGTGCCAGCTCACAACATGGGGTCCGAGCGGGAAACACCATATATTTT. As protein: CASSQHGVRAGNTIYF.

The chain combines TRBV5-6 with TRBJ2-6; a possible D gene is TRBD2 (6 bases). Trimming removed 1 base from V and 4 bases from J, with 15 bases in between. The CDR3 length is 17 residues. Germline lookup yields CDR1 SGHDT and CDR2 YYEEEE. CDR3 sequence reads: CASSLLGLKGGANVLTF. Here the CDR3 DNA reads TGTGCCAGCAGCTTGCTGGGACTCAAGGGGGGGGCCAACGTCCTGACTTTC.

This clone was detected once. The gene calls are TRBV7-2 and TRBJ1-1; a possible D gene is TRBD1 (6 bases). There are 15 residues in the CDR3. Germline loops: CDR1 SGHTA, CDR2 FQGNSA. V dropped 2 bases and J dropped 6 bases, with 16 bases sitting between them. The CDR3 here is CASSLMRDTLAEAFF. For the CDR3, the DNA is TGTGCCAGCAGCTTAATGAGGGACACCTTAGCTGAAGCTTTCTTT.

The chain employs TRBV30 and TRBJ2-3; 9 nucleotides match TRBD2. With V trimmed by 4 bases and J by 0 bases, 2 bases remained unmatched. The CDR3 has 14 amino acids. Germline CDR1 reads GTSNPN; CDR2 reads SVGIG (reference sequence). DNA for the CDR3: TGTGCCTGGACTAGCGGGATTAGCACAGATACGCAGTATTTT. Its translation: CAWTSGISTDTQYF.

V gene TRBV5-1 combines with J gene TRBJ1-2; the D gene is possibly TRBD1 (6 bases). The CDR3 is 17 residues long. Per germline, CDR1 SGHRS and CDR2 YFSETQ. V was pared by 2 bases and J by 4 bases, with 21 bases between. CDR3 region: CASSLVPYREVAYGYTF. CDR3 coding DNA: TGCGCCAGCAGCTTAGTCCCGTACAGGGAGGTTGCCTATGGCTACACCTTC.

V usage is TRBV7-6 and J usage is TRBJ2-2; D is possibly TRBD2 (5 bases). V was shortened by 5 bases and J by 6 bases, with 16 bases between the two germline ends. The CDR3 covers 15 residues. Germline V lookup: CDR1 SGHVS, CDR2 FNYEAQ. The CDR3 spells CASSARLTNSGELFF. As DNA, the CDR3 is TGTGCCAGCAGCGCGAGATTGACTAACTCCGGGGAGCTGTTTTTT.

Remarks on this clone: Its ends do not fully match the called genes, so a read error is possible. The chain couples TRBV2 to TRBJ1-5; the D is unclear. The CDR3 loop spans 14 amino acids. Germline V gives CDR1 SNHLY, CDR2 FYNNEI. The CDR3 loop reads CASRDASSNQPQHF. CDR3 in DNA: TGTGCCAGCAGAGACGCTAGTAGCAATCAGCCCCAGCATTTC.

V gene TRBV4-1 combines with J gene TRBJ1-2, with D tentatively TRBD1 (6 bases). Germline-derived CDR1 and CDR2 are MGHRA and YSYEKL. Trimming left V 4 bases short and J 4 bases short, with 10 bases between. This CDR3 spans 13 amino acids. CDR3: CASSRDNFYGYTF. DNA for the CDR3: TGCGCCAGCAGCCGGGACAATTTCTATGGCTACACCTTC.

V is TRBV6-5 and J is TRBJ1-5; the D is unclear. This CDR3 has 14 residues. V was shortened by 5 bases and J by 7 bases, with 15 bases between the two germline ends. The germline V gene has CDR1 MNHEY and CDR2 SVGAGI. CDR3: CASSEEVRGQPQHF. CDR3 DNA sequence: TGTGCCAGCAGTGAAGAAGTGCGGGGACAGCCCCAGCATTTT.

In DNA, the CDR3 is TGCAGCGTGGGACAGGGGGCATTAGGCTACACCTTC. Translated, it gives CSVGQGALGYTF. V usage is TRBV29-1 and J usage is TRBJ1-2; TRBD1 aligns across 12 bases. The CDR3 sequence is 12 residues long. V lost 6 bases, J lost 8 bases, and 4 bases stayed unmatched. Germline V gene sequence: CDR1 SQVTM, CDR2 ANQGSEA.

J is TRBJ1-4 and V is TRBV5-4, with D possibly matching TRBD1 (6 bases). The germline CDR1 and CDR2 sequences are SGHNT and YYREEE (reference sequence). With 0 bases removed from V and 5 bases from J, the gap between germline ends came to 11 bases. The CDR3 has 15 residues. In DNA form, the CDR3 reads TGTGCCAGCAGCTTGGGACAGGTGAAAAATGAAAAACTGTTTTTT. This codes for CASSLGQVKNEKLFF. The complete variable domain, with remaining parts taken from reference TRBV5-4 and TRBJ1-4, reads ETGVTQSPTHLIKTRGQQVTLRCSSQSGHNTVSWYQQALGQGPQFIFQYYREEENGRGNFPPRFSGLQFPNYSSELNVNALELDDSALYLCASSLGQVKNEKLFFGSGTQLSVL.

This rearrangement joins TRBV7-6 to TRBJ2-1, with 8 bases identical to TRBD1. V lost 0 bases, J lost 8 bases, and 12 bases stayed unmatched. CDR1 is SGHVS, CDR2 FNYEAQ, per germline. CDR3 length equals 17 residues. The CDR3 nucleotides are TGTGCCAGCAGCTTAGCTCCGTTGGGACAGGTATTGTATGAGCAGTTCTTC. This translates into CASSLAPLGQVLYEQFF. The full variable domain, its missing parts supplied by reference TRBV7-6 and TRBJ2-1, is GAGVSQSPRYKVTKRGQDVALRCDPISGHVSLYWYRQALGQGPEFLTYFNYEAQQDKSGLPNDRFSAERPEGSISTLTIQRTEQRDSAMYRCASSLAPLGQVLYEQFFGPGTRLTVL.

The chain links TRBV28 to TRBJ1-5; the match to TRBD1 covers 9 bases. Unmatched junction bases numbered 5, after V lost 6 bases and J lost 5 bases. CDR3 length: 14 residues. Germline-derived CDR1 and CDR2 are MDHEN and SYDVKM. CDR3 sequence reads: CASSPGQGDQPQHF. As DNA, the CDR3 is TGTGCCAGCAGCCCGGGACAGGGAGATCAGCCCCAGCATTTT.

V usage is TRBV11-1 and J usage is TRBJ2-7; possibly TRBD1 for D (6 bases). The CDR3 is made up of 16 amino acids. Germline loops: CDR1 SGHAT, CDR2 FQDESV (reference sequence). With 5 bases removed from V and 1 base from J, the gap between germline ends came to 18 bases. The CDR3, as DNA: TGTGCCAGCAGCCCCTGGACAGTCACCCCTTCCTACGAGCAGTACTTC. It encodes CASSPWTVTPSYEQYF.

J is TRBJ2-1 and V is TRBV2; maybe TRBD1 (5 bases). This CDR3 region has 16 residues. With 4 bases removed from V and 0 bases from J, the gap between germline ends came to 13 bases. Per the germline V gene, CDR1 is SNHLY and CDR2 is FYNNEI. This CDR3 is CASSARAYTSYNEQFF. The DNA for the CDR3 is TGTGCCAGCAGTGCCAGGGCCTACACCTCCTACAATGAGCAGTTCTTC.

The CDR3 loop reads CASSRQISGNTEAFF. CDR3 in DNA: TGCGCCAGCAGCAGACAAATTTCTGGGAACACTGAAGCTTTCTTT. The chain has TRBV5-1 and TRBJ1-1; the D is unclear. This CDR3 region has 15 residues. CDR1 and CDR2 from the germline V gene are SGHRS and YFSETQ. V lost 4 bases and J 1 base, leaving 14 bases between the germline ends. Combining the CDR3 with reference TRBV5-1 and TRBJ1-1 gives the whole variable domain KAGVTQTPRYLIKTRGQQVTLSCSPISGHRSVSWYQQTPGQGLQFLFEYFSETQRNKGNFPGRFSGRQFSNSRSEMNVSTLELGDSALYLCASSRQISGNTEAFFGQGTRLTVV.

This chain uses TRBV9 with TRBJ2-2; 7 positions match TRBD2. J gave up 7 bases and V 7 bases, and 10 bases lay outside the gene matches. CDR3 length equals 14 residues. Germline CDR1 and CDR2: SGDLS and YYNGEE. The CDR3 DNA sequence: TGTGCCAGCGGCCTATCGGGGGGTAACGGGGAGCTGTTTTTT. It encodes CASGLSGGNGELFF. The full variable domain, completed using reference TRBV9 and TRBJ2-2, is DSGVTQTPKHLITATGQRVTLRCSPRSGDLSVYWYQQSLDQGLQFLIQYYNGEERAKGNILERFSAQQFPDLHSELNLSSLELGDSALYFCASGLSGGNGELFFGEGSRLTVL.

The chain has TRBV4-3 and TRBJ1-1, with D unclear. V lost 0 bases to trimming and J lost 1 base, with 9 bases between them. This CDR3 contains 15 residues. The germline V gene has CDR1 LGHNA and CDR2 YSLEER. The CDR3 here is CASSQDAWENTEAFF. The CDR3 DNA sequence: TGCGCCAGCAGCCAAGATGCTTGGGAGAACACTGAAGCTTTCTTT.

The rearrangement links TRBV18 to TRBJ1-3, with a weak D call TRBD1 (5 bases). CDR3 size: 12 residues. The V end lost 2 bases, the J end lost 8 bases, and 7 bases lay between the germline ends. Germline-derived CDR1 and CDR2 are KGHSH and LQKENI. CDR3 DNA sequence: TGTGCCAGCTCACCAGGGGGGGACACCATATATTTT. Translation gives CASSPGGDTIYF.

The CDR3 DNA reads as TGTGCCAGTAGTATAAGGGCGGGTCAAGCCCACGAGACCCAGTACTTC. The encoded protein is CASSIRAGQAHETQYF. The rearrangement uses TRBV19 and TRBJ2-5; perhaps TRBD2 as D (5 bases). Germline V CDR1 and CDR2: LNHDA, SQIVND (reference sequence). With 2 bases removed from V and 5 bases from J, the gap between germline ends came to 18 bases. This CDR3 comprises 16 residues.

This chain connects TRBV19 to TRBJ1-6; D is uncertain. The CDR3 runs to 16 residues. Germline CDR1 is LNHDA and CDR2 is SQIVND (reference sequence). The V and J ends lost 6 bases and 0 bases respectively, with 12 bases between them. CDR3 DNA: TGTGCCAGTAGCCTTAGTCTAAGCTCCTATAATTCACCCCTCCACTTT. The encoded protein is CASSLSLSSYNSPLHF.

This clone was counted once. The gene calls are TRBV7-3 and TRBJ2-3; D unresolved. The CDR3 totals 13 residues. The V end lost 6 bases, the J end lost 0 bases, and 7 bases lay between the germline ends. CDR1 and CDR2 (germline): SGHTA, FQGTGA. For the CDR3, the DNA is TGTGCCAGCAGTACAGCTAGCACAGATACGCAGTATTTT. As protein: CASSTASTDTQYF.